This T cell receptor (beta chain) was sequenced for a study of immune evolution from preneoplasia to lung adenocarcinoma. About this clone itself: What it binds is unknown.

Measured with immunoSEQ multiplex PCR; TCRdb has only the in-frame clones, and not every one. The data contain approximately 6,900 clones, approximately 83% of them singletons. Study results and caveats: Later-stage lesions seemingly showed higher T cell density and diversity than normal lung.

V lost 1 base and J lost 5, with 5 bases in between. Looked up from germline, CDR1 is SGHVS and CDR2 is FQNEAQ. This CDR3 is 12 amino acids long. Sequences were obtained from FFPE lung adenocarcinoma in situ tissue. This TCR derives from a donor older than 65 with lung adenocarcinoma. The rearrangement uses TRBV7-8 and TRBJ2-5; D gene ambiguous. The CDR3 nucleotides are TGTGCCAGCAGCTTAGAATGGGAGACCCAGTACTTC. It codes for CASSLEWETQYF.